This T cell receptor beta chain was observed in a study of shared clonotypes between healthy human individuals. Per the study methods: Filtering of immunoSEQ junctional sequences could not match full-length read filtering. The data were produced by immunoSEQ multiplex PCR, yet TCRdb's version contains in-frame clones alone and is incomplete. The V and J calls and clone size are taken from that table; D and trimming were inferred from the DNA. The sample has about 750,000 clones, approximately 92% seen once. Study-wide results and caveats: Limitation of the genetic and exposure-history diversity represented came from the few donors.

Naive CD8 isolation took CD45RO-negative cells positively selected for CCR7 and excluded terminally differentiated effector memory CD45RA+ cells. All participating donors were Caucasian adults from Nashville, Tennessee. This clone appeared once. No antigen is known for it. Material for sequencing was naive CD8+ T cells sorted from blood. This sequence was found in a man between 25 and 39 years old in good health.

CDR3 in DNA: TGTGCCAGCAGTGAATTGTTCATGGCCGTAGGACTAGCGGGCGTAGAAGAGACCCAGTACTTC. Translation: CASSELFMAVGLAGVEETQYF. The gene calls are TRBV2 and TRBJ2-5; 11 bases map to TRBD2. V lost 2 bases and J lost 3; bases outside the gene matches: 20. Germline V gene data show CDR1 as SNHLY and CDR2 as FYNNEI. The CDR3 covers 21 residues.